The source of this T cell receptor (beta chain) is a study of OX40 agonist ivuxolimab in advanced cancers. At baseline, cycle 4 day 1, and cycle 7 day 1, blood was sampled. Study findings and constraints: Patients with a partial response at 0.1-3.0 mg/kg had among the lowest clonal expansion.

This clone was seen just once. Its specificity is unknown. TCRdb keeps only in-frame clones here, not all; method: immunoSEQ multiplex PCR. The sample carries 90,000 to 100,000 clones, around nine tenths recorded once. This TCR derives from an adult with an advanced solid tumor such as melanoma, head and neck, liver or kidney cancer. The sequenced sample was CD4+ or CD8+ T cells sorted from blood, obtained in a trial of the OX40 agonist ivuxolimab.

The DNA of the CDR3 is TGTGCCAGTCGCGGGACACCCCAAGGTACTGAAGCTTTCTTT. Its protein is CASRGTPQGTEAFF. This chain joins TRBV19 and TRBJ1-1; the D gene is possibly TRBD1 (6 bases). CDR1 is LNHDA, CDR2 SQIVND, per germline (reference sequence). The CDR3 covers 14 residues. Trimming stripped 8 bases from V and 5 bases from J, with 18 bases between. The variable domain in full, completed from reference TRBV19 and TRBJ1-1, reads DGGITQSPKYLFRKEGQNVTLSCEQNLNHDAMYWYRQDPGQGLRLIYYSQIVNDFQKGDIAEGYSVSREKKESFPLTVTSAQKNPTAFYLCASRGTPQGTEAFFGQGTRLTVV.